Listed below are T cell receptor beta chains from one sample, sequenced in a study of regulatory T cells in long-lasting Graves disease. A single record per CDR3 protein comes from TCRdb applying MiXCR to the multiplex PCR reads. The sample shows fewer than 400,000 distinct CDR3 sequences, 18% of them seen only once. Here the sequenced sample was peripheral blood mononuclear cells (PBMCs), taken at new diagnosis, from a patient treated with antithyroid drugs. The receptors originated from a female donor with Graves disease. The CDR3 runs from the conserved cysteine through the conserved F or W. D genes are given only for firm matches. Clone size appears in some rows only: once, few, many, or a class for an expanded clone.

J	size	D	V	CDR3	DNA
TRBJ2-7	many	TRBD1	TRBV14	CASSQEGRGLSYEQYF	TGTGCCAGCAGCCAAGAGGGAAGGGGGCTGTCCTACGAGCAGTACTTC
TRBJ2-7	few	-	TRBV20-1	CSALRHGSPLLYEQYF	TGCAGTGCCCTCCGTCACGGGAGCCCACTCCTCTACGAGCAGTACTTC
TRBJ2-3	many	TRBD2	TRBV6-1	CASSPPVAGEVTDTQYF	TGTGCCAGCAGCCCCCCCGTAGCGGGAGAGGTCACAGATACGCAGTATTTT
TRBJ2-3	-	-	TRBV6-1	CASSASRGDTQYF	TGTGCCAGCAGTGCTAGTAGGGGAGATACGCAGTATTTT
TRBJ1-4	many	TRBD1	TRBV4-2	CASSQHGTASEKLFF	TGTGCCAGCAGCCAACACGGGACAGCCAGTGAAAAACTGTTTTTT
TRBJ2-2	-	-	TRBV28	CATGPYTGELFF	TGTGCCACCGGCCCCTACACCGGGGAGCTGTTTTTT
TRBJ1-6	many	TRBD1	TRBV18	CASSTMTGSWHSPLHF	TGTGCCAGCTCAACAATGACAGGGAGCTGGCATTCACCCCTCCACTTT
TRBJ2-2	many	TRBD1	TRBV11-2	CASSPRQGVGELFF	TGTGCCAGCAGCCCGCGACAGGGCGTCGGGGAGCTGTTTTTT
TRBJ2-1	many	TRBD2	TRBV28	CASSSVSGNSGNEQFF	TGTGCCAGCAGTTCAGTTAGCGGGAACAGTGGGAATGAGCAGTTCTTC
TRBJ2-1	many	TRBD2	TRBV5-1	CASRQDAGVAATFF	TGCGCCAGCAGACAAGATGCGGGAGTAGCGGCGACGTTCTTC
TRBJ2-3	-	-	TRBV5-1	CASSLSAGGVTNTDTQYF	TGCGCCAGCAGCTTGAGCGCTGGAGGAGTAACCAACACAGATACGCAGTATTTT
TRBJ1-1	many	-	TRBV5-1	CASSLTPPTQEAFF	TGTGCCAGCAGCTTAACTCCGCCAACCCAAGAAGCTTTCTTT
TRBJ2-5	many	TRBD2	TRBV12-3/TRBV12-4	CASSRIAGGLTQETQYF	TGTGCCAGCAGCCGCATAGCGGGAGGGTTGACCCAAGAGACCCAGTACTTC
TRBJ1-5	many	-	TRBV20-1	CSAKRLGGTNQPQHF	TGCAGTGCCAAGCGCCTGGGGGGGACCAATCAGCCCCAGCATTTT
TRBJ2-2	few	TRBD1	TRBV20-1	CSARGRDRVRTGELFF	TGCAGTGCTAGAGGGAGGGACAGGGTCCGTACCGGGGAGCTGTTTTTT
TRBJ2-1	many	TRBD2	TRBV6-1	CASSKGLAGGDNEQFF	TGTGCCAGCAGCAAGGGACTAGCGGGAGGGGACAATGAGCAGTTCTTC
TRBJ2-1	many	-	TRBV11-3	CASSLDRETTRNEQFF	TGTGCCAGCAGCTTAGATCGGGAGACTACCCGGAATGAGCAGTTCTTC
TRBJ2-7	-	TRBD2	TRBV20-1	CSAPAGGSSYEQYF	TGCAGTGCTCCTGCGGGAGGGAGCTCCTACGAGCAGTACTTC
TRBJ2-1	-	-	TRBV6-9	CASSYALDTRGVTNEQFF	TGTGCCAGCAGTTACGCCCTAGATACAAGAGGGGTCACCAATGAGCAGTTCTTC
TRBJ2-7	many	-	TRBV7-2	CASSLRGGSYEQYF	TGTGCCAGCAGTTTGCGCGGAGGCTCCTACGAGCAGTACTTC
TRBJ2-7	many	-	TRBV20-1	CSARVTRTYEQYF	TGCAGTGCTAGGGTGACCCGAACATACGAGCAGTACTTC
TRBJ1-4	many	-	TRBV5-5	CASSLFDEKLFF	TGTGCCAGCAGCTTGTTTGATGAAAAACTGTTTTTT
TRBJ2-3	many	-	TRBV30	CAWSKGPDTQYF	TGTGCCTGGAGTAAGGGTCCAGATACGCAGTATTTT
TRBJ2-7	many	TRBD2	TRBV7-2	CASSHSGSEQYF	TGTGCCAGCAGCCATAGCGGGAGCGAGCAGTACTTC
TRBJ1-1	-	-	TRBV5-1	CASSLEGGVNTEAFF	TGCGCCAGCAGCTTGGAGGGGGGCGTGAACACTGAAGCTTTCTTT
TRBJ1-1	many	-	TRBV9	CASSVGGGLDTEAFF	TGTGCCAGCAGCGTAGGAGGGGGTCTGGACACTGAAGCTTTCTTT
TRBJ2-6	many	TRBD1	TRBV5-6	CASSSTGHSGANVLTF	TGTGCCAGCAGCTCGACAGGGCACTCTGGGGCCAACGTCCTGACTTTC
TRBJ2-7	many	-	TRBV5-1	CASSYDISYEQYF	TGCGCCAGCAGCTACGACATCTCCTACGAGCAGTACTTC
TRBJ2-3	many	-	TRBV11-3	CASSPPRVKDTDTQYF	TGTGCCAGCAGCCCGCCCAGGGTGAAGGACACAGATACGCAGTATTTT
TRBJ2-7	many	-	TRBV28	CAIARAGDEQYF	TGTGCCATCGCCCGAGCGGGTGACGAGCAGTACTTC
TRBJ2-7	many	-	TRBV5-1	CASSLSATYEQYF	TGCGCCAGCAGCTTAAGCGCCACCTACGAGCAGTACTTC
TRBJ1-6	many	-	TRBV13	CASGLWQGNSPLHF	TGTGCCAGCGGACTTTGGCAGGGAAATTCACCCCTCCACTTT
TRBJ1-2	many	-	TRBV7-8	CASSLAGTWGYTF	TGTGCCAGCAGCTTAGCCGGGACTTGGGGCTACACCTTC
TRBJ1-2	many	-	TRBV28	CASSYRAEKVNYGYTF	TGTGCCAGCAGTTATCGCGCGGAAAAAGTGAACTATGGCTACACCTTC
TRBJ2-2	many	TRBD2	TRBV24-1	CATSDLGSGRSTGELFF	TGTGCCACCAGTGACCTCGGGAGCGGGAGAAGCACCGGGGAGCTGTTTTTT
TRBJ2-2	many	-	TRBV20-1	CSAPGGTSGTGELFF	TGCAGTGCACCTGGAGGGACATCCGGCACCGGGGAGCTGTTTTTT
TRBJ1-6	many	-	TRBV14	CASSQDQLPTSPLHF	TGTGCCAGCAGCCAAGACCAACTACCGACTTCACCCCTCCACTTT
TRBJ2-3	few	-	TRBV28	CASRDRGAGADTQYF	TGTGCCAGCAGGGACCGTGGGGCCGGCGCAGATACGCAGTATTTT
TRBJ1-1	few	-	TRBV20-1	CSARDPQGNTEAFF	TGCAGTGCTCGTGACCCCCAAGGGAACACTGAAGCTTTCTTT
TRBJ1-5	many	-	TRBV29-1	CSVGGVSNQPQHF	TGCAGCGTCGGCGGGGTTAGCAATCAGCCCCAGCATTTT
TRBJ1-6	many	TRBD1	TRBV28	CASRGTGEDSPLHF	TGTGCCAGCAGGGGGACAGGGGAGGATTCACCCCTCCACTTT
TRBJ2-7	many	-	TRBV20-1	CSARDDREVEQYF	TGCAGTGCTAGAGATGATAGAGAAGTCGAGCAGTACTTC
TRBJ1-1	many	-	TRBV28	CASSFPGGSEAFF	TGTGCCAGCAGTTTTCCGGGGGGCAGCGAAGCTTTCTTT
TRBJ2-2	many	-	TRBV12-3/TRBV12-4	CASSLLTGNGGELFF	TGTGCCAGCAGTTTACTTACGGGCAACGGCGGGGAGCTGTTTTTT
TRBJ1-1	few	-	TRBV19	CASSISQTTEAFF	TGTGCCAGTAGTATTTCACAGACCACTGAAGCTTTCTTT
TRBJ2-7	few	TRBD2	TRBV5-1	CASSLGALAGGPNEQYF	TGCGCCAGCAGCTTGGGTGCACTAGCGGGAGGGCCGAACGAGCAGTACTTC
TRBJ1-6	-	-	TRBV12-3/TRBV12-4	CASSLSPGTLHF	TGTGCCAGCAGTTTATCCCCAGGGACCCTCCACTTT
TRBJ1-5	many	-	TRBV20-1	CSARSEIYSNQPQHF	TGCAGTGCTAGATCTGAGATATATAGCAATCAGCCCCAGCATTTT